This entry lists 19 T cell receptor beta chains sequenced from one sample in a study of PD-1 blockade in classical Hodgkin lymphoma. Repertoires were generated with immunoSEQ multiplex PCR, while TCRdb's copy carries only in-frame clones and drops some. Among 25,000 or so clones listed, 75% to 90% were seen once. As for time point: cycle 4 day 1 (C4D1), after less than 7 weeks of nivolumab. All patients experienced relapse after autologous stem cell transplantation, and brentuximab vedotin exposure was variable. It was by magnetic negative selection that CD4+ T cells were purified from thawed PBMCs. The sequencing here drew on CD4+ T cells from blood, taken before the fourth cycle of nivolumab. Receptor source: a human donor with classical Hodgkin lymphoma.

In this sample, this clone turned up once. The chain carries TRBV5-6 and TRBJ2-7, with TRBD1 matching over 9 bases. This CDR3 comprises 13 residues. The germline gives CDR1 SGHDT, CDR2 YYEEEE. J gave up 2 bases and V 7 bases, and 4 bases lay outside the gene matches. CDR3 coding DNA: TGTGCCAGCCGAACAGGGGGCGCCTACGAGCAGTACTTC. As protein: CASRTGGAYEQYF. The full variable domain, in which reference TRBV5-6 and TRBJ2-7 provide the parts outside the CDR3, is DAGVTQSPTHLIKTRGQQVTLRCSPKSGHDTVSWYQQALGQGPQFIFQYYEEEERQRGNFPDRFSGHQFPNYSSELNVNALLLGDSALYLCASRTGGAYEQYFGPGTRLTVT.

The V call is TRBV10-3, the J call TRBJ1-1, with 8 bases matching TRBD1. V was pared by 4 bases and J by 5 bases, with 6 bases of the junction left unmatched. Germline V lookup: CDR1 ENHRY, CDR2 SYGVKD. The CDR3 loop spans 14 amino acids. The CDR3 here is CAISGSTGETEAFF. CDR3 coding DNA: TGTGCCATCAGTGGTTCGACAGGGGAGACTGAAGCTTTCTTT.

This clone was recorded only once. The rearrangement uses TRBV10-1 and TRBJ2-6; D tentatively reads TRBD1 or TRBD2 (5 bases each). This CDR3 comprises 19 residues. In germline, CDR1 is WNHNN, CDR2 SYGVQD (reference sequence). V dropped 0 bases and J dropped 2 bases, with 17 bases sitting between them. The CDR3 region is CASSESFGGRTAGANVLTF. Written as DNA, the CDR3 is TGCGCCAGCAGTGAGTCGTTTGGGGGTCGGACTGCTGGGGCCAACGTCCTGACTTTC.

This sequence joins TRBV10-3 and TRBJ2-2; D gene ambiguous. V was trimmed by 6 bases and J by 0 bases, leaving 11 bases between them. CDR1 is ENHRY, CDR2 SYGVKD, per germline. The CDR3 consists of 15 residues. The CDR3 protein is CAISLELANTGELFF. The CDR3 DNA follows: TGTGCCATCAGCCTCGAGCTAGCGAACACCGGGGAGCTGTTTTTT.

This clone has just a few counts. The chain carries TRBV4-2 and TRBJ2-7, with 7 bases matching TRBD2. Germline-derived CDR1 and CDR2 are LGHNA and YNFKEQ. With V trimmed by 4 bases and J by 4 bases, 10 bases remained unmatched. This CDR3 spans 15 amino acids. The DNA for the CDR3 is TGTGCCAGCAGCCCAGTAGCGGGCCCATGGTACGAGCAGTACTTC. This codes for CASSPVAGPWYEQYF.

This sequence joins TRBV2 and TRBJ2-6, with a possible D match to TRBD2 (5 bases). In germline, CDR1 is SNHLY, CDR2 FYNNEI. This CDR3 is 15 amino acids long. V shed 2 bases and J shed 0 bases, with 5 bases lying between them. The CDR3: CASSERGSGANVLTF. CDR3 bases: TGTGCCAGCAGTGAACGGGGCTCTGGGGCCAACGTCCTGACTTTC.

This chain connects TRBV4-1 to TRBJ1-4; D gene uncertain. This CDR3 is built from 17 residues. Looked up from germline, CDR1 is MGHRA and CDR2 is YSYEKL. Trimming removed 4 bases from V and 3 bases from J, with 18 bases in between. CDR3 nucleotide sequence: TGCGCCAGCAGCCGCTCGTCGGGTATGAGTGCTAATGAAAAACTGTTTTTT. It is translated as CASSRSSGMSANEKLFF.

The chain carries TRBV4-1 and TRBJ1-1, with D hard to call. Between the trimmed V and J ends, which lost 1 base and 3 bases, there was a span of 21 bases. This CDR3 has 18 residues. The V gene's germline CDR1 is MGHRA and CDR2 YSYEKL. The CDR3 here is CASSQGQGRGRNYTEAFF. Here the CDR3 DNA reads TGCGCCAGCAGCCAAGGACAAGGGCGAGGCCGAAACTACACTGAAGCTTTCTTT.

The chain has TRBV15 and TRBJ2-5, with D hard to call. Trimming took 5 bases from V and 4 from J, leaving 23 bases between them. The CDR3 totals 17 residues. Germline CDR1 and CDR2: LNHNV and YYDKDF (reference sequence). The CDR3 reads CATSWQEWFRIGETQYF. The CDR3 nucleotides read TGTGCCACCAGCTGGCAGGAATGGTTTCGTATAGGAGAGACCCAGTACTTC.

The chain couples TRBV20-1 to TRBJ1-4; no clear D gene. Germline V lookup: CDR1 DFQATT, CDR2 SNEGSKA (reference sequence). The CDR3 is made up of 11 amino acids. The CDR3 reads CVGLKLEKLFF. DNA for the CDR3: TGCGTGGGCCTGAAACTTGAAAAACTGTTTTTT.

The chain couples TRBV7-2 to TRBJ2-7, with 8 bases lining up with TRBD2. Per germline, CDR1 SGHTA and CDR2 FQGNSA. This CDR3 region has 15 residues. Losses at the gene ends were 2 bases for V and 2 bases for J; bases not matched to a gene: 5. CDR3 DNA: TGTGCCAGCAGCTTATATGCAGCGGGAGCCTACGAGCAGTACTTC. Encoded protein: CASSLYAAGAYEQYF.

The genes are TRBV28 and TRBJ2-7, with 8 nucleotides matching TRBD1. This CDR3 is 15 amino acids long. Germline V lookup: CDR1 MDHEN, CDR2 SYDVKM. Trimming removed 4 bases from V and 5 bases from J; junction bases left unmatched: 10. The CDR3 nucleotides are TGTGCCAGCAGTTCGACCCACCGGACAGGGAACGAGCAGTACTTC. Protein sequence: CASSSTHRTGNEQYF. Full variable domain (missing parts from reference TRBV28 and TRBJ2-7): DVKVTQSSRYLVKRTGEKVFLECVQDMDHENMFWYRQDPGLGLRLIYFSYDVKMKEKGDIPEGYSVSREKKERFSLILESASTNQTSMYLCASSSTHRTGNEQYFGPGTRLTVT.

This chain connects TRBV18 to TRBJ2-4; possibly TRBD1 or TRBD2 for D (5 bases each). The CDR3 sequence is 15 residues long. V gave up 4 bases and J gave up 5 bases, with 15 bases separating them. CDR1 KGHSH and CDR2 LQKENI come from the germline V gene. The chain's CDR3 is CASSLLRGEENIQYF. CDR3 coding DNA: TGTGCCAGCTCACTGCTGAGGGGCGAGGAAAACATTCAGTACTTC.

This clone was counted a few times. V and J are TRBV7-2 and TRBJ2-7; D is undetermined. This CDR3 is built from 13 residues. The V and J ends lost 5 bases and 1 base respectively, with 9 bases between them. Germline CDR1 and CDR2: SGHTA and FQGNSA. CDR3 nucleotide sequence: TGTGCCAGCAGCCGCCCCCAGTCCTACGAGCAGTACTTC. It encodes CASSRPQSYEQYF.

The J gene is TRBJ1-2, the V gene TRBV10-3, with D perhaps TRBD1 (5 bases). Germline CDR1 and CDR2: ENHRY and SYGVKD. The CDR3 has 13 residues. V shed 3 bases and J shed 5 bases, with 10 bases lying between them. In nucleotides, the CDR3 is TGTGCCATCAGTGAAAGGGACCAGTATGGCTACACCTTC. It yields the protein CAISERDQYGYTF.

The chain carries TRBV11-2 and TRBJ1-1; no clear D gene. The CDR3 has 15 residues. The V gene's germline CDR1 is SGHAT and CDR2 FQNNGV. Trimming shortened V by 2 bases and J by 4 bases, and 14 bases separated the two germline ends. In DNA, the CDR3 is TGTGCCAGCAGCTTACTAAAAACCGCCATCACTGAAGCTTTCTTT. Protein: CASSLLKTAITEAFF.

For the CDR3, the DNA is TGTGCCAGCAGCTTAGCGAAGGGACAGGGCGGGTCAACCGAAAAACTGTTTTTT. Translating it yields CASSLAKGQGGSTEKLFF. The chain uses TRBV7-9 and TRBJ1-4; TRBD1 matches 9 bases. Germline V gene data show CDR1 as SEHNR and CDR2 as FQNEAQ (reference sequence). Trimming took 0 bases from V and 8 from J; bases not matched to a gene: 13. The CDR3 has 18 amino acids.

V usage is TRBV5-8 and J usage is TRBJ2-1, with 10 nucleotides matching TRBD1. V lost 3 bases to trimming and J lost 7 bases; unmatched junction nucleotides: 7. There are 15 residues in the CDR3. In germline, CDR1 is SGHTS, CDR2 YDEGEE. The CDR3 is CASSSGQGPRNEQFF. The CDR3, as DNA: TGTGCCAGCAGCTCGGGACAGGGGCCTAGGAATGAGCAGTTCTTC.

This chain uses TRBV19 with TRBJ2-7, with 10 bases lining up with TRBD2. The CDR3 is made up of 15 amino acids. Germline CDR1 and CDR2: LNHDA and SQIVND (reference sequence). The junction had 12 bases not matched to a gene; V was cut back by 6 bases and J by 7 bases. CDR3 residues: CASSPSGRVRGEQYF. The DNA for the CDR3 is TGTGCCAGTAGCCCCAGCGGGAGGGTACGGGGGGAGCAGTACTTC.